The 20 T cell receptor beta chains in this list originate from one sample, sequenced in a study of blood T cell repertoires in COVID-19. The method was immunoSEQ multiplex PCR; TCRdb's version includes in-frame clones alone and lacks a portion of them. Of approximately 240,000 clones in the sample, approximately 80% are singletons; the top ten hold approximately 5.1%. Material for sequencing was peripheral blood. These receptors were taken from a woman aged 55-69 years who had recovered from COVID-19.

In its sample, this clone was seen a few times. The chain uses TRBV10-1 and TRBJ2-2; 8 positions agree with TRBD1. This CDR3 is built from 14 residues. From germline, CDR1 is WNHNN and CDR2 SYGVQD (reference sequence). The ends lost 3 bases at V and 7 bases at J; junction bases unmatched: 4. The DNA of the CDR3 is TGCGCCAGCAGTGACAGGGGGCTGAACGGGGAGCTGTTTTTT. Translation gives CASSDRGLNGELFF.

The DNA of the CDR3 is TGTGCCAGCAGCTTGTCCGGGACAGGATACGAGCAGTACTTC. This encodes CASSLSGTGYEQYF. The chain uses TRBV7-9 and TRBJ2-7; 8 positions agree with TRBD1. Trimming removed 3 bases from V and 4 bases from J; junction bases left unmatched: 5. Per germline, CDR1 SEHNR and CDR2 FQNEAQ (reference sequence). The CDR3 runs to 14 residues.

CDR3 residues: CASSRGYNSPLHF. The CDR3 DNA follows: TGTGCCAGCAGCAGGGGTTATAATTCACCCCTCCACTTT. The V call is TRBV6-5, the J call TRBJ1-6; a weak D match, TRBD1 (6 bases). CDR1 is MNHEY and CDR2 is SVGAGI in the germline V gene. The CDR3 consists of 13 residues. Trimming removed 6 bases at V and 4 bases at J, with 7 bases between.

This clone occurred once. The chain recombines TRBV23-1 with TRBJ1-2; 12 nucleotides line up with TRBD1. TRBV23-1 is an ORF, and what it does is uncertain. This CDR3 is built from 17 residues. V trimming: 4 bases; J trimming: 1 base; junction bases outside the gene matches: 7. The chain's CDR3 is CASSRGDRGLSNYGYTF. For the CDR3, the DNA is TGCGCCAGCAGTCGGGGGGACAGGGGGCTTAGTAACTATGGCTACACCTTC.

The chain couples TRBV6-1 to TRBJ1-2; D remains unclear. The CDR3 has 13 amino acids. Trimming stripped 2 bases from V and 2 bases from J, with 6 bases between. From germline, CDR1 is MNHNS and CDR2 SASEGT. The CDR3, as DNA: TGTGCCAGCAGTGAAAGCCCAAACTATGGCTACACCTTC. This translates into CASSESPNYGYTF.

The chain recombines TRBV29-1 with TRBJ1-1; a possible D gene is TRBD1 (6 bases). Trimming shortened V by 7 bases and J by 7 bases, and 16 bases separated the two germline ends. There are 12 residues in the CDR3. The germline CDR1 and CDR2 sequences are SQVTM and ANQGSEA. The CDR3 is CSAQTGISEAFF. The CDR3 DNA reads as TGCAGCGCCCAGACAGGAATTAGTGAAGCTTTCTTT.

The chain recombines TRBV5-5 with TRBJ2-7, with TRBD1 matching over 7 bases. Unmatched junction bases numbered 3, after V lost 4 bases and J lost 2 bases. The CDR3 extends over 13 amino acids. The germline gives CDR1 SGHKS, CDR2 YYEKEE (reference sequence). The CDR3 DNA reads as TGTGCCAGCAGCCGACAGGGTACCTACGAGCAGTACTTC. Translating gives CASSRQGTYEQYF. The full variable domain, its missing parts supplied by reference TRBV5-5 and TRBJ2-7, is DAGVTQSPTHLIKTRGQQVTLRCSPISGHKSVSWYQQVLGQGPQFIFQYYEKEERGRGNFPDRFSARQFPNYSSELNVNALLLGDSALYLCASSRQGTYEQYFGPGTRLTVT.

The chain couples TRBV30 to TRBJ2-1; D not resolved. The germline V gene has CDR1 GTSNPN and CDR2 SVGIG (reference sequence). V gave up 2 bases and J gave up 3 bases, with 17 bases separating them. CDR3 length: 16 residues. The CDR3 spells CAWSRGTPTYYNEQFF. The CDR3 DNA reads TGTGCCTGGAGTCGAGGAACCCCTACTTACTACAATGAGCAGTTCTTC.

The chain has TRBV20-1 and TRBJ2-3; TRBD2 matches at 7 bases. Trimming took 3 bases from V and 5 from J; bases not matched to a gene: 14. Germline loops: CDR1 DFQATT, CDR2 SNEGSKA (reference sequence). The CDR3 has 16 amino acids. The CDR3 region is CSASGSLAVPGDTQYF. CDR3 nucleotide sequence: TGCAGTGCTAGTGGGAGTCTAGCGGTCCCGGGAGATACGCAGTATTTT.

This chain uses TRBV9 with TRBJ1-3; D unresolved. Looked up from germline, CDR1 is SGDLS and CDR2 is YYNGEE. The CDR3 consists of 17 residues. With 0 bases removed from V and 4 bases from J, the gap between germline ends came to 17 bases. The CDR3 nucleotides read TGTGCCAGCAGCGTAGATTCTGGGAGGACCGGCGGAAACACCATATATTTT. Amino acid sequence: CASSVDSGRTGGNTIYF.

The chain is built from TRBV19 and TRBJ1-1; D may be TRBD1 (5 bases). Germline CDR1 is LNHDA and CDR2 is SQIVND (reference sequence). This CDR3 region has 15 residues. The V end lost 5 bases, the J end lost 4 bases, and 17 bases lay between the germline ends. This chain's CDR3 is CASSPGGRPSTEAFF. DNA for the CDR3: TGTGCCAGTAGTCCCGGGGGAAGGCCTTCCACTGAAGCTTTCTTT.

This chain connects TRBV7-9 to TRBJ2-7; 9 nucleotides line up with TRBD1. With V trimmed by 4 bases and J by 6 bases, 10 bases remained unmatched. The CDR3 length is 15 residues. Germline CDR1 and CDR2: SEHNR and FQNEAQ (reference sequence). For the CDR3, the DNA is TGTGCCAGCAGCTCACCGGGACAGGGTGCACCCGAGCAGTACTTC. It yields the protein CASSSPGQGAPEQYF.

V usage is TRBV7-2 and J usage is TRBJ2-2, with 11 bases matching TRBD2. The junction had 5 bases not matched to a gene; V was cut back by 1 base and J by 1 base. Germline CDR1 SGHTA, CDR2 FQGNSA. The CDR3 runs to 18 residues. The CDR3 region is CASSLVLAGGLNTGELFF. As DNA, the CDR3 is TGTGCCAGCAGCTTAGTTCTAGCGGGGGGTTTGAACACCGGGGAGCTGTTTTTT. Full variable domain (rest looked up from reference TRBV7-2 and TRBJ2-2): GAGVSQSPSNKVTEKGKDVELRCDPISGHTALYWYRQSLGQGLEFLIYFQGNSAPDKSGLPSDRFSAERTGGSVSTLTIQRTQQEDSAVYLCASSLVLAGGLNTGELFFGEGSRLTVL.

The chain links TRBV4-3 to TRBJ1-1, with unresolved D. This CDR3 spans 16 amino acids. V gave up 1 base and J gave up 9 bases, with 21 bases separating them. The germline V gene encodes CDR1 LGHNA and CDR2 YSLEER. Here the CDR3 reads CASSQALSVAGMKAFF. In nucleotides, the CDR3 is TGCGCCAGCAGCCAAGCGTTATCAGTAGCCGGGATGAAAGCTTTCTTT.

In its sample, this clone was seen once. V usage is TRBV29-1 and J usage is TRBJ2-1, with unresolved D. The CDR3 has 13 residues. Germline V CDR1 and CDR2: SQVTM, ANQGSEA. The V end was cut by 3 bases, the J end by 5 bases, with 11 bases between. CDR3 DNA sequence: TGCAGCGTTGAGAGTTGGCAGGACAATGAGCAGTTCTTC. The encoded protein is CSVESWQDNEQFF.

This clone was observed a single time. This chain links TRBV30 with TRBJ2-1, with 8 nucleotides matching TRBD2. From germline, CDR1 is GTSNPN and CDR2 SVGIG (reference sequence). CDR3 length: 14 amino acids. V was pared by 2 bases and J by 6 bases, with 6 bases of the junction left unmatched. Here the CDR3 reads CAWSFGGAANEQFF. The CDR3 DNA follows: TGTGCCTGGAGTTTCGGGGGGGCGGCCAATGAGCAGTTCTTC.

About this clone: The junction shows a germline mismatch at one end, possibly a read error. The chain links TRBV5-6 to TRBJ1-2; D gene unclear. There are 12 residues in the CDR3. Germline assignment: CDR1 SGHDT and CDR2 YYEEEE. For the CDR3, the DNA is TGTGCCAGCAGCTTGGGAAATGGGAGGGCGGCCTTC. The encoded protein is CASSLGNGRAAF.

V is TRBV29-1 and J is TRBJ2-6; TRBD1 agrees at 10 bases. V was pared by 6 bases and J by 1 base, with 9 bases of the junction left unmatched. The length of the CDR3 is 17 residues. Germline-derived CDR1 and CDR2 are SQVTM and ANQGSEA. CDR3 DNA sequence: TGCAGCGTCGATACATTGGGACAGGGGTCTGGGGCCAACGTCCTGACTTTC. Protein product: CSVDTLGQGSGANVLTF.

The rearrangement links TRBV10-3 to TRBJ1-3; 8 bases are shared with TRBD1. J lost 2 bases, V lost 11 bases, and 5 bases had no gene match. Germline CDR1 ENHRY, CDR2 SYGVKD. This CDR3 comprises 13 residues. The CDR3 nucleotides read TGTGCCGTCCAGACAGGGGCTGGAAACACCATATATTTT. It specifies CAVQTGAGNTIYF.

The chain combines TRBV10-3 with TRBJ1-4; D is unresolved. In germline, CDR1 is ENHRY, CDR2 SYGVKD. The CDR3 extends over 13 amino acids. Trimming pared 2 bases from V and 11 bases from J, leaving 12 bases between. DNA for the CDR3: TGTGCCATCAGTGAGACGGGTTCTGAGAAACTGTTTTTT. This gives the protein CAISETGSEKLFF.